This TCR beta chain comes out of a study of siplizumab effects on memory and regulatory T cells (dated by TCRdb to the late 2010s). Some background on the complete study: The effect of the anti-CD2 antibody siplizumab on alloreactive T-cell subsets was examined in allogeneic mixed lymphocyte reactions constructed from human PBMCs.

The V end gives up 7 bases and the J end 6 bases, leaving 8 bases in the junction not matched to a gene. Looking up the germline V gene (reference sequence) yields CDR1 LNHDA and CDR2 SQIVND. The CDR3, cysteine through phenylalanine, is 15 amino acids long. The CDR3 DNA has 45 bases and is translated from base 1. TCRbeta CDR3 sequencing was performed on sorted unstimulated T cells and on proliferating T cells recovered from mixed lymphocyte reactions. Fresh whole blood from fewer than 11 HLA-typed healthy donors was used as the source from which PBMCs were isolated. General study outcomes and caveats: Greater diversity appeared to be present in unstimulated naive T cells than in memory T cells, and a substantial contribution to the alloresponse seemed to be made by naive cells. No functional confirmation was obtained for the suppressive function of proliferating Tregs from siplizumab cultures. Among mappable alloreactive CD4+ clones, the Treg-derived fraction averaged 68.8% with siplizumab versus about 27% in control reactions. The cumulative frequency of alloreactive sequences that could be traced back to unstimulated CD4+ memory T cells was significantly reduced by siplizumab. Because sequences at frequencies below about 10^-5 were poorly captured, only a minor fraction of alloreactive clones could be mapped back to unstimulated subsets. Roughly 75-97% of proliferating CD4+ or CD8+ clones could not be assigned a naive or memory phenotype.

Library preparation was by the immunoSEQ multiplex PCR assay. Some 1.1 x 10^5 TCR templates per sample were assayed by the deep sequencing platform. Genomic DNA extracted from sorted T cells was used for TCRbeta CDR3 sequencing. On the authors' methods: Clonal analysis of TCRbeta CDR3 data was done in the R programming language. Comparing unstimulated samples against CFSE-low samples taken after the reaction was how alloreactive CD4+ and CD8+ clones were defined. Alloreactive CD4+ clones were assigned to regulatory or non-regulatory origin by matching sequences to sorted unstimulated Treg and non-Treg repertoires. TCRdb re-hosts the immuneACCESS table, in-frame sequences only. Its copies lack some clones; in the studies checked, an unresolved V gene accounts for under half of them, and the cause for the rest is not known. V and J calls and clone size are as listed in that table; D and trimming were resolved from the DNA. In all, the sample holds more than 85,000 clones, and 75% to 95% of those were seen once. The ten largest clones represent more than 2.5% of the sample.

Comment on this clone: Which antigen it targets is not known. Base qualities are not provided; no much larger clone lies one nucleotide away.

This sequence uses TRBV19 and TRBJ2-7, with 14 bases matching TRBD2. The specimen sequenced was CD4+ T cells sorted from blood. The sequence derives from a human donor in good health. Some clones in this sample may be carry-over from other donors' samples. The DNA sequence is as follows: TGTGCCAGTACGACCGAGGGACTAGCGGGAGCCGAGCAGTACTTC. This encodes CASTTEGLAGAEQYF.